This TCR beta chain emerged from a study of regulatory T cells in long-lasting Graves disease. This clonotype was seen only a few times. With iRepertoire HTBI primers and Arm-PCR of CDR3 regions, TCR beta libraries were built. MiXCR was run by TCRdb on the multiplex PCR reads, yielding one entry per CDR3 protein. The data show some 420,000 distinct CDR3 sequences, 20% to 25% seen once. Time point defined: persistent/refractory GD, antithyroid drugs over 5 years with positive TRAb. Extracted RNA from PBMCs served as the source of the TCR library. In Xi'an, China, an endocrinology department was the source of patients. CDR3 length equals 13 residues. The V and J ends lost 1 base and 5 bases respectively, with 9 bases between them. Germline CDR1 SGHDT, CDR2 YYEEEE.

V usage is TRBV5-6 and J usage is TRBJ2-5; D possibly corresponds to TRBD1 (6 bases). The source material was peripheral blood mononuclear cells (PBMCs), sampled when the disease was refractory, from a patient treated with antithyroid drugs. This clonotype was obtained from a female donor with Graves disease. The CDR3 sequence: CASSLWGLETQYF. Here the CDR3 DNA reads TGTGCCAGCAGCTTGTGGGGGCTTGAGACCCAGTACTTC. Complete variable domain (other parts from reference TRBV5-6 and TRBJ2-5): DAGVTQSPTHLIKTRGQQVTLRCSPKSGHDTVSWYQQALGQGPQFIFQYYEEEERQRGNFPDRFSGHQFPNYSSELNVNALLLGDSALYLCASSLWGLETQYFGPGTRLLVL.